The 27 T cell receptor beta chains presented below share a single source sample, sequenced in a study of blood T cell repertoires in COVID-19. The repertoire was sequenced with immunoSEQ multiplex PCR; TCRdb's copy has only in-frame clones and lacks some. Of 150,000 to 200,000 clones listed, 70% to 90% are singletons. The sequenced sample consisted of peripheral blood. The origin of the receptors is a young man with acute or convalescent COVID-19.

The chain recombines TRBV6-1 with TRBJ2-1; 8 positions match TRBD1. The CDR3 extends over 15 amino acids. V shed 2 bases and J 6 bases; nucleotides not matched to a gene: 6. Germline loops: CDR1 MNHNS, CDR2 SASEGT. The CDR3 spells CASSERTGYSNEQFF. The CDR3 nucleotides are TGTGCCAGCAGTGAACGGACAGGGTATTCCAATGAGCAGTTCTTC.

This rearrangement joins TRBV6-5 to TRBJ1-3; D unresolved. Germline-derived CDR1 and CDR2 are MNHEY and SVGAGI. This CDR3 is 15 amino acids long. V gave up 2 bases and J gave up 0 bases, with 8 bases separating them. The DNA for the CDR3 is TGTGCCAGCAGTTACGGAGCTAACTCTGGAAACACCATATATTTT. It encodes CASSYGANSGNTIYF.

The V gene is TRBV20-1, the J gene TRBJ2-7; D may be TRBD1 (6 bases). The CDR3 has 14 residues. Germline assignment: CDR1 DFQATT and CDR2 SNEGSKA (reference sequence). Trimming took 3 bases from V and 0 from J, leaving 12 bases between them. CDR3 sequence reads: CSASTGTFSYEQYF. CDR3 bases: TGCAGTGCTAGTACAGGGACCTTCTCCTACGAGCAGTACTTC.

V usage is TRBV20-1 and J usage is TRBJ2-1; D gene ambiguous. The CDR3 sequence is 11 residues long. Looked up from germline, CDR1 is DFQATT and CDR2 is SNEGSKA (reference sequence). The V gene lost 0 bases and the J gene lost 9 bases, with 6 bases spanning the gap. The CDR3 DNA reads TGCAGTGCTAGAGAACCGGTTGAGCAGTTCTTC. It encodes CSAREPVEQFF.

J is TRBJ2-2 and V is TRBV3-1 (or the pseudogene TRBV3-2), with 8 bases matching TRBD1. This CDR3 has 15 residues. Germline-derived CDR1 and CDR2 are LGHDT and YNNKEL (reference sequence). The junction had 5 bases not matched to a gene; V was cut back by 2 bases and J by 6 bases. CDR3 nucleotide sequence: TGTGCCAGCAGCCAATCCAGGGGGCGGGCCGGGGAGCTGTTTTTT. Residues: CASSQSRGRAGELFF.

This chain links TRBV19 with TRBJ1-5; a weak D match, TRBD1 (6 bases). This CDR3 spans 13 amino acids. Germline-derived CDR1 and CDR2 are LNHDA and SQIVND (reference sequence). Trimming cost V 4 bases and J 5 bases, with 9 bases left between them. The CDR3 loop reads CASSKSGDQPQHF. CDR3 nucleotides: TGTGCCAGTAGTAAGTCAGGGGATCAGCCCCAGCATTTT.

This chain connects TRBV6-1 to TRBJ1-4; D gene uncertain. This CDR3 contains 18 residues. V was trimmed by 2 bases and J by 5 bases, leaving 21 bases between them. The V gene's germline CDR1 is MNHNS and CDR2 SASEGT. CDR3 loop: CASSEYKWVGAKNEKLFF. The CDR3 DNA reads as TGTGCCAGCAGTGAATATAAATGGGTGGGAGCCAAGAATGAAAAACTGTTTTTT.

This chain's CDR3 is CASSLGTGGGNTIYF. The CDR3 DNA reads as TGTGCCAGCAGCTTGGGGACAGGGGGCGGAAACACCATATATTTT. The chain joins TRBV5-8 to TRBJ1-3; 11 bases align to TRBD1. The germline V gene encodes CDR1 SGHTS and CDR2 YDEGEE. The CDR3 loop spans 15 amino acids. V dropped 0 bases and J dropped 4; count of bases not matched to a gene: 0.

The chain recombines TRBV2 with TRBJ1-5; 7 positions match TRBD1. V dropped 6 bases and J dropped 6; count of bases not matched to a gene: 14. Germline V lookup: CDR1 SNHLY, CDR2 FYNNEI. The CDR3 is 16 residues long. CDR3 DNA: TGTGCCAGCAGAGCGACAGGGCTTTATCTGGGTCAGCCCCAGCATTTT. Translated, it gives CASRATGLYLGQPQHF.

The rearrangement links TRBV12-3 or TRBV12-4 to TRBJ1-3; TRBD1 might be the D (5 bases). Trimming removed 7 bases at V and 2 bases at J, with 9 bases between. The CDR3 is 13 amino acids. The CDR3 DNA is TGTGCCAGCACCGGGGGAGCTGGAAACACCATATATTTT. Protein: CASTGGAGNTIYF.

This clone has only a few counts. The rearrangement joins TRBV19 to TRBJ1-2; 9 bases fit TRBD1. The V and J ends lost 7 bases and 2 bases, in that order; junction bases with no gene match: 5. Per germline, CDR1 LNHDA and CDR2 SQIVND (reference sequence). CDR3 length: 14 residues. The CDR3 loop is CASKVQGANYGYTF. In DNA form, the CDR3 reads TGTGCCAGTAAAGTACAGGGGGCGAACTATGGCTACACCTTC.

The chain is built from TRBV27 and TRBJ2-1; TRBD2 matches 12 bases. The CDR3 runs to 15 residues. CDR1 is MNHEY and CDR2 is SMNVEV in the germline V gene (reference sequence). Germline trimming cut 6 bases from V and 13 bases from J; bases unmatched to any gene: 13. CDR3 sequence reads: CASSLRGTSGLEQFF. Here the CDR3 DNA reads TGTGCCAGCAGCCTGCGGGGGACTAGCGGGTTGGAACAGTTCTTC.

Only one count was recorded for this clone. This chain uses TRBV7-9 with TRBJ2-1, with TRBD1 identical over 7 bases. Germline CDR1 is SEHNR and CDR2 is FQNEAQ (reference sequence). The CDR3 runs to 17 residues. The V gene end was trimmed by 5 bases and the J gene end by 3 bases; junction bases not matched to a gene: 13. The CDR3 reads CASSLGGPGQSYNEQFF. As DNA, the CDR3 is TGTGCCAGCAGCCTAGGGGGTCCGGGACAGAGCTACAATGAGCAGTTCTTC. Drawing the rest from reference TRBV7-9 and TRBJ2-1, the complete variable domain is DTGVSQNPRHKITKRGQNVTFRCDPISEHNRLYWYRQTLGQGPEFLTYFQNEAQLEKSRLLSDRFSAERPKGSFSTLEIQRTEQGDSAMYLCASSLGGPGQSYNEQFFGPGTRLTVL.

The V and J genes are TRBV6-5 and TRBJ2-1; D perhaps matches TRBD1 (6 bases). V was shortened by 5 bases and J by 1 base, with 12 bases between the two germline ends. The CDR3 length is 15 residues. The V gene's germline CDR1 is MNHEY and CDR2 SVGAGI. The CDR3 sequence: CASSQGPTSYNEQFF. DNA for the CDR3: TGTGCCAGCAGTCAGGGGCCAACATCCTACAATGAGCAGTTCTTC.

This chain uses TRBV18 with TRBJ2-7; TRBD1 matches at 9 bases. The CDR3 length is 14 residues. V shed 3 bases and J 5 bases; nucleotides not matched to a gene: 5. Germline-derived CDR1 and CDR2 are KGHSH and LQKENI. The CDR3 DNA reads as TGTGCCAGCTCACCGGGGACAGGGTTCGACGAGCAGTACTTC. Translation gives CASSPGTGFDEQYF. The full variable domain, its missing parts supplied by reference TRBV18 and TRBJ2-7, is NAGVMQNPRHLVRRRGQEARLRCSPMKGHSHVYWYRQLPEEGLKFMVYLQKENIIDESGMPKERFSAEFPKEGPSILRIQQVVRGDSAAYFCASSPGTGFDEQYFGPGTRLTVT.

CDR3 bases: TGTGCCAGCAGCCTTAGCGGGGGGTACAATGAGCAGTTCTTC. Translating it yields CASSLSGGYNEQFF. The chain joins TRBV7-2 to TRBJ2-1; 10 bases are a match to TRBD2. Germline V gives CDR1 SGHTA, CDR2 FQGNSA. There are 14 residues in the CDR3. The junction had 2 bases not matched to a gene; V was cut back by 5 bases and J by 4 bases.

In DNA form, the CDR3 reads TGTGCCAGCAGCTTCGTGACAGGCACAGATACGCAGTATTTT. It translates to CASSFVTGTDTQYF. V gene TRBV5-8 combines with J gene TRBJ2-3, with a tentative D call TRBD1 (5 bases). Germline assignment: CDR1 SGHTS and CDR2 YDEGEE. V lost 2 bases and J lost 1, with 8 bases in between. The CDR3 runs to 14 residues.

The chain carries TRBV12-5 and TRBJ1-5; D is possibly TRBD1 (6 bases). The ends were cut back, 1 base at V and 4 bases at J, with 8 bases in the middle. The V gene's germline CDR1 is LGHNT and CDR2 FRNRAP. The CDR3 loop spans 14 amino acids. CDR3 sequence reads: CASGLGQVNQPQHF. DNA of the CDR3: TGTGCTAGTGGTTTGGGACAGGTAAATCAGCCCCAGCATTTT.

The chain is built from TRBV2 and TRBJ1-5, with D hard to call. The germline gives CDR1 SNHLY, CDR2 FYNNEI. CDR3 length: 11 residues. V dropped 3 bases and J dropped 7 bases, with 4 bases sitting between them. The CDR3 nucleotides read TGTGCCAGCAGTGACGGGCAGCCCCAGCATTTT. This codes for CASSDGQPQHF.

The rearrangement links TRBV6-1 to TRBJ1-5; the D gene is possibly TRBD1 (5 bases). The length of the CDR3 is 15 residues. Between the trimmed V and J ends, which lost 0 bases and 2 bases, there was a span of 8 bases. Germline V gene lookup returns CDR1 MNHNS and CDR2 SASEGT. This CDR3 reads CASSEAGRGNQPQHF. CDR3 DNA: TGTGCCAGCAGTGAAGCGGGCAGGGGCAATCAGCCCCAGCATTTT.

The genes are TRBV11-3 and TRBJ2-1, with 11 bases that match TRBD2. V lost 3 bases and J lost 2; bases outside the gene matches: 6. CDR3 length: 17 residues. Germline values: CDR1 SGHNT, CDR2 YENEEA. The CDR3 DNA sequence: TGTGCCAGCAGCTTGGGAAGACTAGCGGGAACCTACAATGAGCAGTTCTTC. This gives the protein CASSLGRLAGTYNEQFF.

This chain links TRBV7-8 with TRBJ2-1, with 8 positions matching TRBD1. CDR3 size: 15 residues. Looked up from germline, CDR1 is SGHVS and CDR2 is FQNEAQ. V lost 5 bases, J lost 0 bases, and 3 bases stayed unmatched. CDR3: CASSQDRGSYNEQFF. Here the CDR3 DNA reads TGTGCCAGCAGCCAAGACAGGGGCTCCTACAATGAGCAGTTCTTC.

In DNA form, the CDR3 reads TGTGCCAGCAGTAATCAGGGGGCCGGGGAGCAGTTCTTC. It codes for CASSNQGAGEQFF. The gene calls are TRBV2 and TRBJ2-1; TRBD1 agrees at 8 bases. The CDR3 consists of 13 residues. Germline CDR1 and CDR2: SNHLY and FYNNEI. V dropped 5 bases and J dropped 10; count of bases not matched to a gene: 7.

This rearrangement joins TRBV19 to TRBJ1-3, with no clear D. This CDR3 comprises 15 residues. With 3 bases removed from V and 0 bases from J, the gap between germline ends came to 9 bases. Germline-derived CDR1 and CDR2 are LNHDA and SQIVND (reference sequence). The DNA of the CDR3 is TGTGCCAGTAGTATCGGTCGGAGCTCTGGAAACACCATATATTTT. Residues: CASSIGRSSGNTIYF.

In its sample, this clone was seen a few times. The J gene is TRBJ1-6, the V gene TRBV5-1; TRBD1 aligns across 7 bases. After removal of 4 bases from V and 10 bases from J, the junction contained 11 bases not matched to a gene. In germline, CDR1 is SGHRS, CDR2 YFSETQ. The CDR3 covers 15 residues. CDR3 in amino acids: CASSEPGQSNSPLHF. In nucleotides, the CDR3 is TGCGCCAGCAGCGAACCGGGACAGTCTAACTCACCCCTCCACTTT.

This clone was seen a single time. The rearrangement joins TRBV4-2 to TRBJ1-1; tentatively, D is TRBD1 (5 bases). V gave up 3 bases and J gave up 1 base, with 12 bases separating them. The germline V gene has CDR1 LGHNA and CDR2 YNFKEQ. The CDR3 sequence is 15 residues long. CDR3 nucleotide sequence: TGTGCCAGCAGCCAGCTCAGGGCCACGAACACTGAAGCTTTCTTT. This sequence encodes CASSQLRATNTEAFF.

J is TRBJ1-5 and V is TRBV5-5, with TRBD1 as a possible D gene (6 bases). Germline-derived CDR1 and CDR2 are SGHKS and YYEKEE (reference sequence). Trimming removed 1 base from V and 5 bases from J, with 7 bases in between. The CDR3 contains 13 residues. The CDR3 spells CASSLPGDQPQHF. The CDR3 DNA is TGTGCCAGCAGCTTGCCAGGGGATCAGCCCCAGCATTTT.